The sequence of this T cell receptor (beta chain) was determined in a study of T-cell reconstitution after alpha-beta-depleted transplantation in children. Study findings and constraints: Surviving recipient cells, namely T cells and thymic progenitors, were the source of high day-60 TCRbeta diversity in some patients. After one year, T-cell counts and TCRbeta diversity mostly came from new T cells. Several hundred graft clones that had expanded were reportedly the source of alpha-beta T cells about two months after transplant.

CDR3 size: 16 residues. The V end lost 6 bases, the J end lost 0 bases, and 18 bases lay between the germline ends. Unique molecular identifiers featured in how the TCRbeta library was prepared. TCRdb ran MiXCR on the PCR reads and lists one entry per CDR3 protein. Among about 300,000 distinct CDR3 sequences listed, around 10% were seen once. This clonotype was seen at least ten times. The antigen remains unidentified. The sequences come from PBMCs, collected before TCRalphabeta/CD19-depleted stem cell transplant. The sequence was obtained from a boy less than two years old with acute myeloid leukemia, due to receive a stem cell transplant. The rearrangement links TRBV12-3 or TRBV12-4 to TRBJ2-7; possibly TRBD1 or TRBD2 for D (7 bases each). The CDR3 region is CASSPGGRGNSYEQYF. CDR3 sequence (DNA): TGTGCCAGCAGCCCAGGGGGGCGGGGGAACTCCTACGAGCAGTACTTC.